Shown below are 20 T cell receptor beta chains from a single sample sequenced in a study of OX40 agonist ivuxolimab in advanced cancers. The method was immunoSEQ multiplex PCR; TCRdb's version includes in-frame clones alone and lacks a portion of them. The sample includes about 79,000 clones, 80% to 90% of them seen just once. Sequenced material: CD4+ or CD8+ T cells sorted from blood, taken in a trial of the OX40 agonist ivuxolimab. These receptors were obtained from an adult with an advanced solid tumor such as melanoma, head and neck, liver or kidney cancer.

The CDR3 loop is CASSPDVTLYEQYF. DNA for the CDR3: TGTGCCAGCTCACCGGACGTTACCCTTTACGAGCAGTACTTC. V is TRBV18 and J is TRBJ2-7; D gene uncertain. CDR1 is KGHSH, CDR2 LQKENI, per germline. There are 14 residues in the CDR3. V gave up 3 bases and J gave up 4 bases, with 13 bases separating them.

CDR3 sequence reads: CATQAGGLSGNTIYF. In DNA form, the CDR3 reads TGTGCGACCCAAGCAGGAGGACTCTCTGGAAACACCATATATTTT. The rearrangement joins TRBV7-2 to TRBJ1-3; D is uncertain. CDR1 and CDR2 (germline): SGHTA, FQGNSA. The CDR3 has 15 residues.

The chain links TRBV5-1 to TRBJ2-5, with D possibly being TRBD2 (6 bases). Germline CDR1 is SGHRS and CDR2 is YFSETQ. The V and J ends lost 0 bases and 5 bases respectively, with 20 bases between them. There are 17 residues in the CDR3. CDR3 sequence reads: CASSLARDSQRGETQYF. CDR3 coding DNA: TGCGCCAGCAGCTTGGCCAGGGACTCCCAGAGGGGTGAGACCCAGTACTTC.

The chain has TRBV6-5 and TRBJ1-2; 7 bases are shared with TRBD1. The V and J ends lost 6 bases and 2 bases, in that order; junction bases with no gene match: 3. Germline V CDR1 and CDR2: MNHEY, SVGAGI. CDR3 size: 13 residues. The CDR3 nucleotides read TGTGCCAGCAGAAGACAGGGAAACTATGGCTACACCTTC. It is translated as CASRRQGNYGYTF.

CDR3 bases: TGTGCCAGCAGTCCGGGACTAACAAACAATGAGCAGTTCTTC. Amino acid sequence: CASSPGLTNNEQFF. The chain links TRBV2 to TRBJ2-1, with 7 bases lining up with TRBD2. With 5 bases clipped from V and 5 bases from J, the junction kept 6 bases outside the gene matches. This CDR3 region has 14 residues. Germline loops: CDR1 SNHLY, CDR2 FYNNEI.

On this clone itself: Other nucleotide sequences from this sample produce the same CDR3. The rearrangement joins TRBV6-1 to TRBJ1-2; D ambiguous. Trimming took off 3 bases at V and 2 bases at J, with 7 bases between the two ends. The CDR3 sequence is 13 residues long. The germline CDR1 and CDR2 sequences are MNHNS and SASEGT. CDR3 amino acids: CASSDRGNYGYTF. As DNA, the CDR3 is TGTGCCAGCAGTGACCGAGGGAACTATGGCTACACCTTC.

The chain couples TRBV10-1 to TRBJ2-1, with 11 nucleotides matching TRBD2. The CDR3 contains 15 residues. CDR1 is WNHNN, CDR2 SYGVQD, per germline (reference sequence). V was clipped by 3 bases and J by 8 bases; unmatched bases: 6. CDR3 amino acids: CASSETSGSTDEQFF. The CDR3 nucleotides read TGCGCCAGCAGTGAAACTAGCGGGAGTACGGATGAGCAGTTCTTC.

The CDR3 region is CASKRTSASSTDTQYF. In DNA, the CDR3 is TGTGCCAGTAAAAGGACTAGCGCATCTAGCACAGATACGCAGTATTTT. The chain combines TRBV19 with TRBJ2-3, with 9 bases fitting TRBD2. V trimming: 7 bases; J trimming: 0 bases; junction bases outside the gene matches: 8. Per germline, CDR1 LNHDA and CDR2 SQIVND (reference sequence). This CDR3 is 16 amino acids long.

The rearrangement uses TRBV25-1 and TRBJ2-7; TRBD1 matches at 7 bases. The CDR3 totals 14 residues. Trimming cost V 6 bases and J 5 bases; bases outside gene matches: 10. Germline lookup yields CDR1 MGHDK and CDR2 SYGVNS. CDR3 bases: TGTGCCAGCAGATCCGCGACAGGGTACAACGAGCAGTACTTC. Its protein product is CASRSATGYNEQYF.

J is TRBJ1-1 and V is TRBV4-1; 8 bases map to TRBD1. The V gene end was trimmed by 3 bases and the J gene end by 4 bases; junction bases not matched to a gene: 7. Germline CDR1 MGHRA, CDR2 YSYEKL. CDR3 length equals 15 residues. The CDR3 reads CASSQPQGVGTEAFF. In nucleotides, the CDR3 is TGCGCCAGCAGCCAGCCACAGGGGGTAGGCACTGAAGCTTTCTTT.

The rearrangement joins TRBV2 to TRBJ2-5, with D possibly called TRBD1 or TRBD2 (5 bases each). V lost 6 bases, J lost 1 base, and 9 bases lay in between. There are 13 residues in the CDR3. CDR1 and CDR2 from the germline V gene are SNHLY and FYNNEI. The CDR3 spells CASRAGTQETQYF. The CDR3 region has the DNA TGTGCCAGCAGAGCAGGGACCCAAGAGACCCAGTACTTC.

The chain combines TRBV4-2 with TRBJ1-3, with D possibly TRBD1 on 5 matching bases. Germline V gene data show CDR1 as LGHNA and CDR2 as YNFKEQ. The CDR3 covers 16 residues. Trimming removed 5 bases at V and 0 bases at J, with 14 bases between. The CDR3 spells CASSLSGANSGNTIYF. CDR3 in DNA: TGTGCCAGCAGCTTGTCCGGGGCGAACTCTGGAAACACCATATATTTT.

V is TRBV19 and J is TRBJ2-1; 7 positions agree with TRBD1. Trimming took 10 bases from V and 6 from J; bases not matched to a gene: 9. CDR1 LNHDA and CDR2 SQIVND come from the germline V gene (reference sequence). The CDR3 runs to 13 residues. The CDR3 protein is CATSIDRANEQFF. The CDR3 bases are TGTGCCACCTCAATCGACAGGGCCAATGAGCAGTTCTTC.

The rearrangement links TRBV11-2 to TRBJ1-4; D gene unclear. This CDR3 region has 14 residues. Germline V CDR1 and CDR2: SGHAT, FQNNGV. Trimming took off 5 bases at V and 6 bases at J, with 13 bases between the two ends. In DNA, the CDR3 is TGTGCCAGCAGCCCCCCACCTTTATATGAAAAACTGTTTTTT. Amino acids: CASSPPPLYEKLFF.

The chain carries TRBV19 and TRBJ1-5; maybe TRBD1 (6 bases). CDR3 length: 16 residues. V was clipped by 5 bases and J by 4 bases, with 18 bases between them. Germline-derived CDR1 and CDR2 are LNHDA and SQIVND (reference sequence). The CDR3 region is CASSAAGAKGNQPQHF. The CDR3 region has the DNA TGTGCCAGTAGTGCTGCGGGGGCGAAGGGGAATCAGCCCCAGCATTTT.

The chain links TRBV5-6 to TRBJ1-6; 9 bases map to TRBD1. The junction had 6 bases not matched to a gene; V was cut back by 6 bases and J by 8 bases. Germline V gene sequence: CDR1 SGHDT, CDR2 YYEEEE. The CDR3 is made up of 14 amino acids. This chain's CDR3 is CASNPTGGYSPLHF. CDR3 in DNA: TGTGCCAGCAACCCTACAGGGGGCTATTCACCCCTCCACTTT.

V usage is TRBV28 and J usage is TRBJ2-7; 8 bases line up with TRBD2. CDR1 and CDR2 from the germline V gene are MDHEN and SYDVKM. V trimming: 4 bases; J trimming: 7 bases; junction bases outside the gene matches: 15. The CDR3 is made up of 16 amino acids. CDR3 nucleotides: TGTGCCAGCAGTTCAACTAGCGGAGGCCTTGGGGGGGAGCAGTACTTC. Translated: CASSSTSGGLGGEQYF.

This clone was seen a handful of times. The CDR3 sequence: CSVLAGDAKSYNEQFF. For the CDR3, the DNA is TGCAGCGTGCTAGCGGGAGATGCTAAGTCCTACAATGAGCAGTTCTTC. J is TRBJ2-1 and V is TRBV29-1; TRBD2 agrees at 10 bases. V shed 6 bases, J shed 1 base, and the junction held 9 bases outside the gene matches. The CDR3 spans 16 residues. Germline V gives CDR1 SQVTM, CDR2 ANQGSEA.

The CDR3 DNA reads as TGTGCCAGCAGTTTACTGGGCGACCGGCACGAGCAGTACTTC. This translates into CASSLLGDRHEQYF. This chain connects TRBV28 to TRBJ2-7; D gene ambiguous. Germline V gene sequence: CDR1 MDHEN, CDR2 SYDVKM. The V end was cut by 2 bases, the J end by 5 bases, with 13 bases between. The CDR3 spans 14 residues.

A word on this clone: The CDR3 carries no conserved terminal phenylalanine or tryptophan, so it likely arises from a read error. The DNA is left out, because the CDR3 cannot be placed on it with certainty; the CDR3 is given as TCRdb lists it. The V call is TRBV6-1, the J call TRBJ2-7; the table's D call of TRBD1 was not tested on the DNA. The germline V gene encodes CDR1 MNHNS and CDR2 SASEGT. The CDR3 has 11 residues if both end residues are counted. CDR3 amino acids: CASRDRVGLGL.